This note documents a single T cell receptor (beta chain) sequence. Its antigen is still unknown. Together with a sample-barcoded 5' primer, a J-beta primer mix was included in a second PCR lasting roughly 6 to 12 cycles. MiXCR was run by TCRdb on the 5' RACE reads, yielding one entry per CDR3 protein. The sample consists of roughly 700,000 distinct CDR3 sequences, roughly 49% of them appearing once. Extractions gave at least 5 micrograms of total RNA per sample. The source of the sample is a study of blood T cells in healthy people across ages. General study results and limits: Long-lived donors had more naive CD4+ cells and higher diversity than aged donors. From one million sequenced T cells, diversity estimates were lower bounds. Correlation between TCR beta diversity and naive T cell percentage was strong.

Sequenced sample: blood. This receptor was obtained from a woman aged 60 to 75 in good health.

The chain's CDR3 is CAWSSGVGYNEQFF. CDR3 coding DNA: TGTGCCTGGAGTTCAGGGGTGGGGTACAATGAGCAGTTCTTC. V is TRBV30 and J is TRBJ2-1; perhaps TRBD1 as D (6 bases). Trimming removed 2 bases from V and 4 bases from J, with 12 bases in between. This CDR3 is built from 14 residues. Germline-derived CDR1 and CDR2 are GTSNPN and SVGIG (reference sequence).